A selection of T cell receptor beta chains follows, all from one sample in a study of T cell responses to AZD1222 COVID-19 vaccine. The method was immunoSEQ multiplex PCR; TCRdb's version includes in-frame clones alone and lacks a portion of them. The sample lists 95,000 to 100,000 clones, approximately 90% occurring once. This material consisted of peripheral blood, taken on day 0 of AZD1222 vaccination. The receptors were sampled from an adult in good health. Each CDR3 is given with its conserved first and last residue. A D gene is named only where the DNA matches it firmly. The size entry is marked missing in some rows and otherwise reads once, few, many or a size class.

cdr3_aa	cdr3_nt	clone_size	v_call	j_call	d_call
CASSLLRGQPQHF	TGTGCCAGCAGCTTGCTCAGGGGTCAGCCCCAGCATTTT	NA	TRBV5-8	TRBJ1-5	NA
CASSLSFRKNTEAFF	TGCGCCAGCAGCTTGTCGTTCCGGAAGAACACTGAAGCTTTCTTT	NA	TRBV5-1	TRBJ1-1	NA
CASSPLQGAKDSPLHF	TGCGCCAGCAGCCCCCTTCAGGGCGCTAAGGATTCACCCCTCCACTTT	NA	TRBV5-1	TRBJ1-6	NA
CASSPWDSGYGYTF	TGTGCCAGCTCACCGTGGGACTCAGGCTATGGCTACACCTTC	NA	TRBV18	TRBJ1-2	NA
CASTIAGDMVYEQYF	TGTGCCAGCACCATCGCTGGGGACATGGTTTACGAGCAGTACTTC	NA	TRBV21-1	TRBJ2-7	NA
CASSPRRTSGGVFTDTQYF	TGTGCCAGCAGCCCTCGACGGACTAGCGGGGGGGTCTTCACAGATACGCAGTATTTT	few	TRBV6-2/TRBV6-3	TRBJ2-3	TRBD2
CASSLSWGGYGYTF	TGTGCCAGCAGTTTATCCTGGGGGGGGTATGGCTACACCTTC	NA	TRBV27	TRBJ1-2	NA
CASSQESDRGSNSPLHF	TGTGCCAGCAGTCAGGAATCGGACAGGGGATCTAATTCACCCCTCCACTTT	NA	TRBV7-9	TRBJ1-6	TRBD1
CASSESRRAIMNTEAFF	TGCGCCAGCAGTGAGTCCCGACGGGCAATAATGAACACTGAAGCTTTCTTT	NA	TRBV10-1	TRBJ1-1	NA
CASSYSTSLQPQHF	TGTGCCAGCAGTTACTCGACATCGCTTCAGCCCCAGCATTTT	NA	TRBV6-2/TRBV6-3	TRBJ1-5	NA
CASSLPTGGYTEAFF	TGTGCCAGCAGTTTACCCACAGGGGGCTACACTGAAGCTTTCTTT	NA	TRBV28	TRBJ1-1	TRBD1
CASSPLRSTDTQYF	TGTGCCAGCAGCCCGTTGCGTAGCACAGATACGCAGTATTTT	NA	TRBV7-6	TRBJ2-3	NA
CASSETFGYTEAFF	TGTGCCAGCAGTGAAACTTTCGGGTACACTGAAGCTTTCTTT	NA	TRBV6-4	TRBJ1-1	NA
CASSFGTGPNYGYTF	TGCGCCAGCAGCTTTGGAACAGGGCCCAACTATGGCTACACCTTC	NA	TRBV5-1	TRBJ1-2	NA
CASSLEFQGYEQYF	TGTGCCAGCAGCTTAGAGTTCCAGGGCTACGAGCAGTACTTC	NA	TRBV7-9	TRBJ2-7	NA
CASSEARAALNTEAFF	TGTGCCAGCAGTGAAGCCCGGGCGGCTCTGAACACTGAAGCTTTCTTT	NA	TRBV6-1	TRBJ1-1	NA
CASAPGTYNEQFF	TGTGCCAGCGCCCCAGGAACCTACAATGAGCAGTTCTTC	NA	TRBV11-2	TRBJ2-1	NA
CASSIDPTLDGYTF	TGTGCCAGTAGTATAGACCCAACACTAGATGGCTACACCTTC	NA	TRBV19	TRBJ1-2	NA
CASEGPVDTQYF	TGTGCCAGCGAGGGGCCGGTAGATACGCAGTATTTT	NA	TRBV6-6	TRBJ2-3	NA
CASSPLATKETQYF	TGTGCCAGCTCACCCCTGGCAACAAAAGAGACCCAGTACTTC	NA	TRBV18	TRBJ2-5	NA
CASSLELGNEQFF	TGTGCCAGCAGCTTAGAACTGGGCAATGAGCAGTTCTTC	NA	TRBV7-2	TRBJ2-1	NA
CASSQSSQNLYEQYF	TGCGCCAGCAGCCAATCTTCCCAGAACCTCTACGAGCAGTACTTC	NA	TRBV4-1	TRBJ2-7	NA
CASSLDGDGQDYNSPLHF	TGCGCCAGCAGCTTGGATGGGGACGGGCAGGACTATAATTCACCCCTCCACTTT	NA	TRBV5-1	TRBJ1-6	NA
CASSSNTDTQYF	TGTGCCAGCAGCTCAAACACAGATACGCAGTATTTT	few	TRBV7-8	TRBJ2-3	NA
CAITGTHYGYTF	TGTGCCATAACAGGGACACACTATGGCTACACCTTC	NA	TRBV10-3	TRBJ1-2	NA
CSVEGQGAANYGYTF	TGCAGCGTTGAGGGACAGGGGGCTGCTAACTATGGCTACACCTTC	NA	TRBV29-1	TRBJ1-2	TRBD1
CASTPGAGLFSGELFF	TGTGCCAGCACCCCCGGGGCGGGCCTGTTCTCCGGGGAGCTGTTTTTT	once	TRBV7-2	TRBJ2-2	NA
CASSLYPGQGENHEQYF	TGTGCCAGCAGTTTATATCCGGGACAGGGCGAAAACCACGAGCAGTACTTC	NA	TRBV27	TRBJ2-7	TRBD1
CASMNSGGVMDTQYF	TGCGCCAGCATGAATAGCGGGGGGGTCATGGATACGCAGTATTTT	NA	TRBV10-2	TRBJ2-3	TRBD2
CAISRGENEKLFF	TGTGCCATCTCACGGGGGGAGAATGAAAAACTGTTTTTT	NA	TRBV6-5	TRBJ1-4	NA
CASEDRSPYEQYF	TGTGCCAGTGAAGACAGGAGCCCTTACGAGCAGTACTTC	NA	TRBV6-5	TRBJ2-7	NA
CSVDSLATEAFF	TGCAGCGTTGATTCGCTGGCCACTGAAGCTTTCTTT	NA	TRBV29-1	TRBJ1-1	NA
CASSLRLQGPFYNEQFF	TGTGCCAGCAGCCTCCGCCTCCAGGGACCTTTTTACAATGAGCAGTTCTTC	NA	TRBV14	TRBJ2-1	NA
CASSVRQTNTEAFF	TGTGCCAGCAGCGTACGACAGACGAACACTGAAGCTTTCTTT	NA	TRBV9	TRBJ1-1	NA
CASSLTGRSYEQYF	TGTGCCAGCAGTTTAACGGGGCGGAGCTACGAGCAGTACTTC	NA	TRBV27	TRBJ2-7	NA
CASSLAGTGHEQYF	TGTGCCAGCAGCTTAGCCGGGACAGGTCACGAGCAGTACTTC	few	TRBV7-9	TRBJ2-7	TRBD1
CASSLGGLNQPQHF	TGTGCCAGCAGCTTAGGGGGGCTCAATCAGCCCCAGCATTTT	once	TRBV5-6	TRBJ1-5	NA
CASSPRRGDTQYF	TGTGCCAGCAGCCCCCGGAGGGGGGATACGCAGTATTTT	once	TRBV11-2	TRBJ2-3	NA
CASRAQGRANYGYTF	TGTGCCAGCAGGGCCCAGGGGCGCGCTAACTATGGCTACACCTTC	NA	TRBV27	TRBJ1-2	NA
CASSPPSLDTQYF	TGTGCCAGCAGTCCCCCATCATTAGATACGCAGTATTTT	NA	TRBV28	TRBJ2-3	NA
CASSPTFLSNTEAFF	TGTGCCAGCTCACCGACATTCCTGAGCAACACTGAAGCTTTCTTT	NA	TRBV18	TRBJ1-1	NA
CASSGGTSYNEQFF	TGCGCCAGCAGCGGGGGGACTTCCTACAATGAGCAGTTCTTC	NA	TRBV5-1	TRBJ2-1	NA
CASSRSRDRATEAFF	TGTGCCAGCAGTCGCTCCCGGGACAGGGCAACTGAAGCTTTCTTT	NA	TRBV6-5	TRBJ1-1	TRBD1
CASSPSTPNSPLHF	TGTGCCAGCAGTCCTTCGACACCGAATTCACCCCTCCACTTT	NA	TRBV27	TRBJ1-6	NA
CASSGGRTDNYNEQFF	TGTGCCAGCAGTGGGGGCAGGACAGATAACTACAATGAGCAGTTCTTC	once	TRBV6-1	TRBJ2-1	NA
CASSLFGLTDGELFF	TGTGCCAGCAGCCTCTTCGGATTGACTGACGGGGAGCTGTTTTTT	NA	TRBV7-9	TRBJ2-2	NA
CGVEPGNTIYF	TGTGGGGTGGAGCCTGGAAACACCATATATTTT	NA	TRBV30	TRBJ1-3	NA
CASSLEAPGQFF	TGTGCCAGCAGCTTAGAGGCTCCCGGGCAGTTCTTC	NA	TRBV11-2	TRBJ2-1	NA
CASSQWSGGNEQFF	TGTGCCAGCAGCCAATGGTCGGGGGGGAATGAGCAGTTCTTC	NA	TRBV7-2	TRBJ2-1	TRBD2
CSVSLNTEAFF	TGCAGCGTAAGTCTGAACACTGAAGCTTTCTTT	NA	TRBV29-1	TRBJ1-1	NA
CASRTGSNSPLHF	TGTGCCAGCAGGACAGGGAGTAATTCACCCCTCCACTTT	NA	TRBV2	TRBJ1-6	TRBD1
CASSARVGDYNEQFF	TGCGCCAGCAGTGCAAGGGTAGGGGACTACAATGAGCAGTTCTTC	NA	TRBV10-1	TRBJ2-1	NA
CASASRPRDGYTF	TGTGCCAGCGCATCCAGACCGCGGGATGGCTACACCTTC	few	TRBV6-5	TRBJ1-2	NA
CASNRDYEEKLFF	TGTGCCAGTAACCGAGACTATGAGGAAAAACTGTTTTTT	NA	TRBV19	TRBJ1-4	NA
CASSSGQGVVETQYF	TGTGCCAGTAGTTCGGGACAGGGGGTGGTAGAGACCCAGTACTTC	NA	TRBV19	TRBJ2-5	TRBD1